This T cell receptor (beta chain) was sequenced for a study of cytomegalovirus exposure and HLA in healthy donors. Study summary: Among the 398 genotyped donors, 65% to 85% were placed in the Caucasian-associated ancestry cluster. Findings of the study overall: Immune exposure information available was restricted to CMV serostatus.

It was with 60 Vbeta and 13 Jbeta primers that the PCR ran. Profiled with immunoSEQ multiplex PCR; TCRdb holds only in-frame clones, not every one. This table has over 100,000 clones, under 80% appearing once. Between the trimmed V and J ends, which lost 1 base and 5 bases, there was a span of 10 bases. The length of the CDR3 is 15 residues. Germline V lookup: CDR1 SGHDT, CDR2 YYEEEE. As to this clone: What it recognizes is unknown.

The sequenced sample consisted of PBMCs. The sequence was obtained from a woman aged 50 to 60 in good health and CMV-seropositive. V usage is TRBV5-6 and J usage is TRBJ1-6; D is undetermined. CDR3 nucleotides: TGTGCCAGCAGCTTGACCGGGTCTGATAATTCACCCCTCCACTTT. Amino acid sequence: CASSLTGSDNSPLHF.